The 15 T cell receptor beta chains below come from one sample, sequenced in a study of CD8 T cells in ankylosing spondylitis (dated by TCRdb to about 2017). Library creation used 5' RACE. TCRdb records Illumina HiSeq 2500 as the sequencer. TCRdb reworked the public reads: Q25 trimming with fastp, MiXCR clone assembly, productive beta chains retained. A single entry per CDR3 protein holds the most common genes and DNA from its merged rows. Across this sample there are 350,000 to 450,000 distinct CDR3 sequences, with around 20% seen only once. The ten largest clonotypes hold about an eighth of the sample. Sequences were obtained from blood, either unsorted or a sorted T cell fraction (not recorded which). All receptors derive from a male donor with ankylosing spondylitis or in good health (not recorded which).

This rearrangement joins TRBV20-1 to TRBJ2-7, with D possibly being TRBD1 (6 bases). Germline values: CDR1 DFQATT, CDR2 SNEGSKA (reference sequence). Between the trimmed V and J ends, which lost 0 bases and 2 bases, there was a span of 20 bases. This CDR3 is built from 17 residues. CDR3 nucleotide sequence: TGCAGTGCTAGAGATTTAGGGGGAACTAACCCGACCTACGAGCAGTACTTC. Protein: CSARDLGGTNPTYEQYF.

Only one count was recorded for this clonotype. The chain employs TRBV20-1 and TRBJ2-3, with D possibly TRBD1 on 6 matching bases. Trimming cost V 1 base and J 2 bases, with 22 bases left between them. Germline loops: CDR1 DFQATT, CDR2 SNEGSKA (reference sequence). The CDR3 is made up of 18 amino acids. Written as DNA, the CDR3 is TGCAGTGCTAGAGCGATACCGGACAGAACCTCTAACACAGATACGCAGTATTTT. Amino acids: CSARAIPDRTSNTDTQYF.

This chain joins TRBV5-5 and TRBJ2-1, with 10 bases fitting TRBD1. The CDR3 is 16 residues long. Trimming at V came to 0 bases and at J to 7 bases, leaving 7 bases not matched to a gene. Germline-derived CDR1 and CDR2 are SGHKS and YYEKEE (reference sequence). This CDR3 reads CASSLAWTGGRNEQFF. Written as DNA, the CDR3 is TGTGCCAGCAGCTTGGCCTGGACAGGGGGACGGAATGAGCAGTTCTTC.

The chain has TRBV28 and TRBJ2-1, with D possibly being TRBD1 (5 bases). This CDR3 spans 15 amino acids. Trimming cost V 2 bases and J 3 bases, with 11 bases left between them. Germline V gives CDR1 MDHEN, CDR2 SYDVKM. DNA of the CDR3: TGTGCCAGCAGTTTAGCCAGGGAAGACTACAATGAGCAGTTCTTC. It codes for CASSLAREDYNEQFF.

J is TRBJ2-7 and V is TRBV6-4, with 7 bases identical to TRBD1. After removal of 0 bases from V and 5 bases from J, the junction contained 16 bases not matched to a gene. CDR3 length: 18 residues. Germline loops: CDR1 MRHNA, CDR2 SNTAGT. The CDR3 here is CASSDSGGAGPDLNEQYF. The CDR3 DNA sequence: TGTGCCAGCAGTGACTCAGGGGGCGCCGGTCCAGACCTTAACGAGCAGTACTTC.

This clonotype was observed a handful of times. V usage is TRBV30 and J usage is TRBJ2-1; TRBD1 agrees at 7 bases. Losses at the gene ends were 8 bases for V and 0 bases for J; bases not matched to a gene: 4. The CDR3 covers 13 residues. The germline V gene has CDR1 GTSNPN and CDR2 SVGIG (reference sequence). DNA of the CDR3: TGTGCCGGGGACAGCCTCTCCTACAATGAGCAGTTCTTC. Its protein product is CAGDSLSYNEQFF.

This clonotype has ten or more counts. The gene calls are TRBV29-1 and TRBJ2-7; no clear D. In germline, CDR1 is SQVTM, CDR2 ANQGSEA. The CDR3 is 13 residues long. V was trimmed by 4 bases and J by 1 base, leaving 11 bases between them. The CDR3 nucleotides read TGCAGCGTTGTAGCAGGCCCGTCCTACGAGCAGTACTTC. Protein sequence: CSVVAGPSYEQYF.

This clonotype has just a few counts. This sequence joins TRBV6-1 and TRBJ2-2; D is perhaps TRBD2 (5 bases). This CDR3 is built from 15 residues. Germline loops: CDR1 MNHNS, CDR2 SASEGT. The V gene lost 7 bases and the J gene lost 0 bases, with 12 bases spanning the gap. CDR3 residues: CASTSRTSNTGELFF. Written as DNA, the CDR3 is TGTGCCAGCACCTCCAGGACTTCGAACACCGGGGAGCTGTTTTTT.

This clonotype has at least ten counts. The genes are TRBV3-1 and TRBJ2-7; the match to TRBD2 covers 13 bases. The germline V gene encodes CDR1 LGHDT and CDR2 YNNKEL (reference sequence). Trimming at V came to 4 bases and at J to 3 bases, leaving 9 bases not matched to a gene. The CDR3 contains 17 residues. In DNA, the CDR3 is TGTGCCAGCAGCCTGGAGGGACTAGCGGGGAGAGTCTACGAGCAGTACTTC. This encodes CASSLEGLAGRVYEQYF.

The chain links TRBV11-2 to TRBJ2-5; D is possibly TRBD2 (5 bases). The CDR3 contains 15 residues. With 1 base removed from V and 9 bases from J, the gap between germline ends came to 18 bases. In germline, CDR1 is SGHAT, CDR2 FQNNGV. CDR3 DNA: TGTGCCAGCAGCTTAGCTAGCACCCTAAAGGGTCCCCAGTACTTC. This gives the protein CASSLASTLKGPQYF.

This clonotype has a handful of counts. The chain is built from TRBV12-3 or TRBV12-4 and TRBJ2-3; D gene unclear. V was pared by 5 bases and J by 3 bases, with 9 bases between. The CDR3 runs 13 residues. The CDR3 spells CASSPWVTDTQYF. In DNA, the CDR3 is TGTGCCAGCAGTCCCTGGGTAACAGATACGCAGTATTTT.

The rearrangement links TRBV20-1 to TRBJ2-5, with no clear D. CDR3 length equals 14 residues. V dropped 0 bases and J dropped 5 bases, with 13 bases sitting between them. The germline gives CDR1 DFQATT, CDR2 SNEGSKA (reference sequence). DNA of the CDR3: TGCAGTGCTAGAGATCTACGGTTTCGGGAGACCCAGTACTTC. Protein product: CSARDLRFRETQYF.

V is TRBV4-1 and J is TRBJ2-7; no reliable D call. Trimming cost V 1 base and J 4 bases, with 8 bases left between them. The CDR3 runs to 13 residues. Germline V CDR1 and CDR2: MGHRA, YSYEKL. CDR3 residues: CASSQALVYEQYF. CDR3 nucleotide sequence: TGCGCCAGCAGCCAAGCCCTTGTATACGAGCAGTACTTC.

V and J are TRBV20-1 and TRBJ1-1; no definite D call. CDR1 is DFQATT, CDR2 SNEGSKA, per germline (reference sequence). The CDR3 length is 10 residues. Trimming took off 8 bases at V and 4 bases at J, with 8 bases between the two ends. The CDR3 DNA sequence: TGCAGTCCGATGATCACTGAAGCTTTCTTT. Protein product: CSPMITEAFF.

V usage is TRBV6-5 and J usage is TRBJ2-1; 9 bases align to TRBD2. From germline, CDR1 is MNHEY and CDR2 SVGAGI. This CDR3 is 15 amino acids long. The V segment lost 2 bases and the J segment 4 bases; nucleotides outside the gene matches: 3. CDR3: CASSYASGDYNEQFF. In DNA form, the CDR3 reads TGTGCCAGCAGTTACGCTAGCGGGGATTACAATGAGCAGTTCTTC.